What follows describes a single T cell receptor beta chain. The CDR3 runs to 14 residues. Germline-derived CDR1 and CDR2 are LNHDA and SQIVND (reference sequence). V lost 4 bases, J lost 6 bases, and 6 bases stayed unmatched. This record comes from a study of blood T cell repertoires in COVID-19. In the study overall: Sample material is recorded as cDNA or gDNA derived from T cells, B-cell-depleted T cells, or PBMCs.

Clones were read by immunoSEQ multiplex PCR, and TCRdb kept only the in-frame ones, dropping some. There are some 150,000 clones in the sample; 84% occur only once, and about 40% lies in the top ten. The rearrangement uses TRBV19 and TRBJ1-2, with 9 nucleotides matching TRBD1. This clonotype originated in a human donor in a cohort sampled during active COVID-19. The specimen was peripheral blood. DNA for the CDR3: TGTGCCAGTAGTAAACCGGGACAGGGAAATGGCTACACCTTC. It encodes CASSKPGQGNGYTF.